Listed here are 26 T cell receptor beta chains from one sample, sequenced in a study of CD8+ T cells in alopecia areata. The treatment is: oral pan-JAK inhibitor, 5-10 mg twice daily. Extraction and reverse transcription of RNA yielded cDNA as the sequencing template. Here immunoSEQ multiplex PCR was the method, and the copy in TCRdb shows in-frame clones only, minus some. This repertoire shows some 99,000 clones, roughly two thirds found once; its top ten account for around 15%. The sequences come from CD8+ T cells sorted from blood, collected at week 4, from a patient treated with tofacitinib. All receptors come from a human donor with alopecia areata.

The chain carries TRBV4-1 and TRBJ2-7; the D call may be TRBD1 or TRBD2 (5 bases each). CDR1 is MGHRA and CDR2 is YSYEKL in the germline V gene. V gave up 4 bases and J gave up 2 bases, with 12 bases separating them. The CDR3 sequence is 14 residues long. DNA for the CDR3: TGCGCCAGCAGCCCTCGGGACGCTGCCTACGAGCAGTACTTC. Amino acids: CASSPRDAAYEQYF.

This rearrangement joins TRBV5-6 to TRBJ1-3; the D gene is possibly TRBD1 (5 bases). This CDR3 is 16 amino acids long. The germline V and J ends were trimmed by 0 bases and 0 bases, with 10 bases remaining between them. The germline V gene encodes CDR1 SGHDT and CDR2 YYEEEE. The CDR3 region is CASSLGRGTSGNTIYF. The CDR3, as DNA: TGTGCCAGCAGCTTGGGCCGGGGGACCTCTGGAAACACCATATATTTT.

The genes are TRBV13 and TRBJ2-3; D remains unclear. This CDR3 spans 12 amino acids. CDR1 is PRHDT, CDR2 FYEKMQ, per germline (reference sequence). Trimming left V 5 bases short and J 2 bases short, with 5 bases between. CDR3 sequence: CASSPSTDTQYF. As DNA, the CDR3 is TGTGCCAGCAGCCCCTCCACAGATACGCAGTATTTT.

This chain links TRBV4-1 with TRBJ2-1; the D call may be TRBD1 or TRBD2 (5 bases each). V lost 0 bases to trimming and J lost 4 bases, with 13 bases between them. CDR3 length equals 16 residues. Germline loops: CDR1 MGHRA, CDR2 YSYEKL. This CDR3 reads CASSQEPGDLYNEQFF. CDR3 DNA: TGCGCCAGCAGCCAAGAGCCCGGGGACCTTTACAATGAGCAGTTCTTC.

This clone was recorded many times. J is TRBJ2-3 and V is TRBV6-5, with D unclear. The germline gives CDR1 MNHEY, CDR2 SVGAGI. The length of the CDR3 is 13 residues. V was shortened by 7 bases and J by 0 bases, with 8 bases between the two germline ends. The CDR3 sequence is CASTEDSTDTQYF. The CDR3 DNA reads as TGTGCCAGCACCGAGGACAGCACAGATACGCAGTATTTT.

V gene TRBV5-1 combines with J gene TRBJ2-5; possible D gene TRBD1, 5 bases. Trimming removed 0 bases from V and 5 bases from J, with 14 bases in between. From germline, CDR1 is SGHRS and CDR2 YFSETQ. This CDR3 contains 15 residues. CDR3 nucleotide sequence: TGCGCCAGCAGCTTGGCCGGGCAGGGATTGGAGACCCAGTACTTC. Translation gives CASSLAGQGLETQYF.

The CDR3 DNA is TGTGCCAGCAGCTCGGGAGGGCCGGAATTCACCGGGGAGCTGTTTTTT. Protein sequence: CASSSGGPEFTGELFF. This chain joins TRBV9 and TRBJ2-2, with 8 nucleotides matching TRBD2. Germline values: CDR1 SGDLS, CDR2 YYNGEE. Losses at the gene ends were 4 bases for V and 4 bases for J; bases not matched to a gene: 9. This CDR3 is 16 amino acids long. The full variable domain, rest sourced from reference TRBV9 and TRBJ2-2, is DSGVTQTPKHLITATGQRVTLRCSPRSGDLSVYWYQQSLDQGLQFLIQYYNGEERAKGNILERFSAQQFPDLHSELNLSSLELGDSALYFCASSSGGPEFTGELFFGEGSRLTVL.

V and J are TRBV5-6 and TRBJ2-7; the match to TRBD2 covers 7 bases. This CDR3 has 14 residues. Per germline, CDR1 SGHDT and CDR2 YYEEEE. V trimming: 4 bases; J trimming: 0 bases; junction bases outside the gene matches: 4. The CDR3 DNA is TGTGCCAGCAGCCCGGGGGGACTCTCCTACGAGCAGTACTTC. Translating gives CASSPGGLSYEQYF.

This clone appeared once. A read error may produce the germline difference seen at one junction end. The chain combines TRBV7-9 with TRBJ2-7; either TRBD1 or TRBD2 may fit D (5 bases each). Germline V gene sequence: CDR1 SEHNR, CDR2 FQNEAQ (reference sequence). The CDR3 contains 15 residues. The DNA of the CDR3 is TGTGCCAGCAGCTTCGAGGGGAATCCCTCCCACGAGCAGTACTTC. Amino acid sequence: CASSFEGNPSHEQYF. The variable domain in full, with the rest retrieved from reference TRBV7-9 and TRBJ2-7, is DTGVSQNPRHKITKRGQNVTFRCDPISEHNRLYWYRQTLGQGPEFLTYFQNEAQLEKSRLLSDRFSAERPKGSFSTLEIQRTEQGDSAMYLCASSFEGNPSHEQYFGPGTRLTVT.

The J gene is TRBJ1-4, the V gene TRBV4-1; D unresolved. The CDR3 has 15 amino acids. Germline CDR1 MGHRA, CDR2 YSYEKL. V lost 5 bases and J 5 bases, leaving 15 bases between the germline ends. The chain's CDR3 is CASSFWTGKNEKLFF. CDR3 nucleotide sequence: TGCGCCAGCAGCTTCTGGACGGGAAAGAATGAAAAACTGTTTTTT.

The chain has TRBV7-9 and TRBJ2-1; 11 bases are shared with TRBD2. The trim removed 5 bases at V and 8 bases at J, leaving 11 bases unmatched. This CDR3 comprises 16 residues. Germline CDR1 and CDR2: SEHNR and FQNEAQ (reference sequence). The DNA for the CDR3 is TGTGCCAGCAGCCTCTCTAGCGGGGGGCCGTTAGATGAGCAGTTCTTC. Residues: CASSLSSGGPLDEQFF.

The chain couples TRBV27 to TRBJ2-7; either TRBD1 or TRBD2 may supply D (6 bases each). Germline V gives CDR1 MNHEY, CDR2 SMNVEV (reference sequence). V was trimmed by 10 bases and J by 5 bases, leaving 15 bases between them. The CDR3 runs 12 residues. The CDR3 sequence is CATWAGGHEQYF. The CDR3 DNA sequence: TGTGCCACCTGGGCCGGGGGCCACGAGCAGTACTTC.

V and J are TRBV27 and TRBJ2-7, with 8 bases lining up with TRBD2. Losses at the gene ends were 2 bases for V and 5 bases for J; bases not matched to a gene: 5. The germline V gene has CDR1 MNHEY and CDR2 SMNVEV (reference sequence). The CDR3 covers 14 residues. CDR3 protein: CASSLGTRHNEQYF. CDR3 coding DNA: TGTGCCAGCAGTTTAGGGACTAGGCACAACGAGCAGTACTTC.

This chain joins TRBV2 and TRBJ2-1; no clear D gene. The germline V and J ends were trimmed by 3 bases and 0 bases, with 9 bases remaining between them. The V gene's germline CDR1 is SNHLY and CDR2 FYNNEI. The CDR3 is 15 amino acids. The CDR3 spells CASSDEVSSYNEQFF. The CDR3 DNA sequence: TGTGCCAGCAGTGATGAGGTCAGCTCCTACAATGAGCAGTTCTTC.

This clone was detected only once. The chain links TRBV4-3 to TRBJ2-3; D not resolved. CDR1 is LGHNA, CDR2 YSLEER, per germline. Trimming removed 0 bases at V and 2 bases at J, with 15 bases between. The CDR3 is 17 amino acids. CDR3 in DNA: TGCGCCAGCAGCCAAGATCTTATACGGTTACCCACAGATACGCAGTATTTT. Translated, it gives CASSQDLIRLPTDTQYF.

This chain links TRBV2 with TRBJ1-2, with 7 positions matching TRBD1. Per germline, CDR1 SNHLY and CDR2 FYNNEI. This CDR3 region has 14 residues. J gave up 7 bases and V 7 bases, and 12 bases lay outside the gene matches. The DNA for the CDR3 is TGTGCCAGCACCGACGACAGGGAAATAGGTGGCTACACCTTC. Amino acids: CASTDDREIGGYTF.

This chain links TRBV7-9 with TRBJ1-1; D gene ambiguous. This CDR3 is 13 amino acids long. Germline V lookup: CDR1 SEHNR, CDR2 FQNEAQ (reference sequence). V was pared by 3 bases and J by 1 base, with 6 bases between. The DNA of the CDR3 is TGTGCCAGCAGCTTTTCTTCGAACACTGAAGCTTTCTTT. This sequence encodes CASSFSSNTEAFF. Full variable domain (remainder filled in from reference TRBV7-9 and TRBJ1-1): DTGVSQNPRHKITKRGQNVTFRCDPISEHNRLYWYRQTLGQGPEFLTYFQNEAQLEKSRLLSDRFSAERPKGSFSTLEIQRTEQGDSAMYLCASSFSSNTEAFFGQGTRLTVV.

This sequence joins TRBV7-2 and TRBJ1-2, with D possibly TRBD1 on 5 matching bases. The germline V gene has CDR1 SGHTA and CDR2 FQGNSA. The CDR3 runs to 13 residues. V dropped 2 bases and J dropped 6 bases, with 10 bases sitting between them. This CDR3 is CASSLSRQNGYTF. CDR3 DNA sequence: TGTGCCAGCAGCTTAAGTCGACAGAATGGCTACACCTTC.

The chain links TRBV2 to TRBJ2-7; 8 bases map to TRBD2. Germline assignment: CDR1 SNHLY and CDR2 FYNNEI. The CDR3 is made up of 15 amino acids. With V trimmed by 9 bases and J by 0 bases, 10 bases remained unmatched. CDR3 sequence reads: CASRWRLAGSYEQYF. The CDR3 bases are TGTGCCAGTAGGTGGAGGCTAGCGGGCTCCTACGAGCAGTACTTC.

This clone was seen a few times. The chain combines TRBV29-1 with TRBJ2-5, with a possible D match to TRBD1 (6 bases). V was trimmed by 6 bases and J by 5 bases, leaving 16 bases between them. The CDR3 consists of 13 residues. Looked up from germline, CDR1 is SQVTM and CDR2 is ANQGSEA. CDR3 bases: TGCAGCGTGTATACAGGGTCTGGCGAGACCCAGTACTTC. Translated, it gives CSVYTGSGETQYF.

This clone showed up just a few times. The V gene is TRBV7-9, the J gene TRBJ1-5; D perhaps matches TRBD1 (6 bases). The CDR3 covers 14 residues. Germline V lookup: CDR1 SEHNR, CDR2 FQNEAQ (reference sequence). Trimming left V 5 bases short and J 3 bases short, with 11 bases between. CDR3 sequence: CASSPGHINQPQHF. Here the CDR3 DNA reads TGTGCCAGCAGCCCGGGACATATCAATCAGCCCCAGCATTTT.

J is TRBJ2-3 and V is TRBV4-3; TRBD2 is a possible D gene (6 bases). With 3 bases removed from V and 9 bases from J, the gap between germline ends came to 13 bases. There are 13 residues in the CDR3. Looked up from germline, CDR1 is LGHNA and CDR2 is YSLEER. This chain's CDR3 is CASSQLARGTQYF. Here the CDR3 DNA reads TGCGCCAGCAGCCAGCTGGCCCGGGGGACGCAGTATTTT.

This rearrangement joins TRBV18 to TRBJ2-4; 14 bases line up with TRBD2. V was clipped by 3 bases and J by 1 base; unmatched bases: 5. Germline V gene data show CDR1 as KGHSH and CDR2 as LQKENI. This CDR3 contains 18 residues. As DNA, the CDR3 is TGTGCCAGCTCACCTGGGACTAGCGGGGGCTGGGCCAAAAACATTCAGTACTTC. Amino acid sequence: CASSPGTSGGWAKNIQYF.

This clone was counted a few times. This CDR3 is CASSLSAGDNYGYTF. CDR3 coding DNA: TGTGCCAGCAGCTTAAGCGCAGGGGATAACTATGGCTACACCTTC. This rearrangement joins TRBV7-9 to TRBJ1-2; D is perhaps TRBD1 (6 bases). V lost 2 bases, J lost 1 base, and 11 bases lay in between. This CDR3 contains 15 residues. Germline V gene data show CDR1 as SEHNR and CDR2 as FQNEAQ (reference sequence).

Only a few counts were recorded for this clone. The rearrangement links TRBV5-4 to TRBJ2-7, with 14 nucleotides matching TRBD2. The CDR3 consists of 14 residues. Trimming cost V 4 bases and J 6 bases; bases outside gene matches: 3. Germline values: CDR1 SGHNT, CDR2 YYREEE (reference sequence). This CDR3 is CASSPGTSGGEQYF. CDR3 sequence (DNA): TGTGCCAGCAGCCCCGGGACTAGCGGGGGCGAGCAGTACTTC.

The chain employs TRBV6-6 and TRBJ2-5, with no clear D. The V end lost 0 bases, the J end lost 4 bases, and 9 bases lay between the germline ends. This CDR3 is 14 amino acids long. Looked up from germline, CDR1 is MNHNY and CDR2 is SVGAGI (reference sequence). Here the CDR3 DNA reads TGTGCCAGCAGTTACTCGAGGACCTCAGAGACCCAGTACTTC. Protein: CASSYSRTSETQYF.